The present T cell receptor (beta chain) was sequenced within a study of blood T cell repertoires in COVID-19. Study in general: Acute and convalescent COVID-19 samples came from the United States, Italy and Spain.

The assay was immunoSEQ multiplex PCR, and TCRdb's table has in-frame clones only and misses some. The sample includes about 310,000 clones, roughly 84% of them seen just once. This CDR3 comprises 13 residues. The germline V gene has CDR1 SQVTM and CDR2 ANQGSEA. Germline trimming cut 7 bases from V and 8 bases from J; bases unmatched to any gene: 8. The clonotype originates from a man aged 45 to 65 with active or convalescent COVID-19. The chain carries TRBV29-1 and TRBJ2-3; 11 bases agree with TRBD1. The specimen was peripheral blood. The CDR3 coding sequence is TGCAGCGGCGCGGGACAGGGGGAGGCTACGCAGTATTTT. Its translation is CSGAGQGEATQYF.